This T cell receptor (beta chain) was captured by sequencing in a study of blood T cell repertoires in COVID-19. Study in general: Samples taken during acute and convalescent COVID-19 were collected in the United States, Italy and Spain. T cells, B-cell-depleted T cells, or PBMCs provided the cDNA or gDNA that served as material.

CDR1 is SEHNR and CDR2 is FQNEAQ in the germline V gene (reference sequence). V lost 1 base and J 4 bases, leaving 13 bases between the germline ends. This CDR3 is built from 15 residues. In the original workflow: Reference gene primer amplification gave estimated nucleated cell counts. Data came from immunoSEQ multiplex PCR; TCRdb stores just in-frame clones and leaves some out. V and J calls and clone size come straight from that table; D and trimming were deduced from the DNA. The sample contains 250,000 to 350,000 clones, around 90% of which appear only once. The source of this sequence is a man younger than 30 with active or convalescent COVID-19. The J gene is TRBJ1-1, the V gene TRBV7-9; D is unresolved. Sample: peripheral blood. The CDR3 sequence is CASSLGAGLGTEAFF. The CDR3 DNA sequence: TGTGCCAGCAGCTTAGGCGCGGGTTTGGGCACTGAAGCTTTCTTT.